A selection of T cell receptor beta chains follows, all from one sample in a study of blood T cell repertoires in COVID-19. The repertoire was sequenced with immunoSEQ multiplex PCR; TCRdb's copy has only in-frame clones and lacks some. The sample comprises 20,000 to 25,000 clones, roughly 75% of which are singletons, and less than 20% rests with the top ten. Sequencing used peripheral blood. Receptor source: a human donor in a cohort sampled during active or convalescent COVID-19. The CDR3 runs from the conserved cysteine through the conserved F or W.

v_call: TRBV2
j_call: TRBJ2-1
cdr3_aa: CASSGLDEQFF

v_call: TRBV7-2
j_call: TRBJ2-3
cdr3_aa: CASSLAASGGYTDTQYF

v_call: TRBV28
j_call: TRBJ2-2
cdr3_aa: CASLPGGANTGELFF

v_call: TRBV6-6
j_call: TRBJ1-6
cdr3_aa: CASSYSLQNNSPLHF

v_call: TRBV5-1
j_call: TRBJ1-1
cdr3_aa: CASSSSGLRDRDEGGPNTEAFF

v_call: TRBV15
j_call: TRBJ1-2
cdr3_aa: CATSRDPANYGYTF

v_call: TRBV18
j_call: TRBJ2-5
cdr3_aa: CASSTAGGRETQYF

v_call: TRBV28
j_call: TRBJ2-7
cdr3_aa: CASSLGGAGQSYEQYF

v_call: TRBV19
j_call: TRBJ1-5
cdr3_aa: CASSITASNQPQHF

v_call: TRBV18
j_call: TRBJ2-3
cdr3_aa: CASSSRDTISDTQYF

v_call: TRBV6-1
j_call: TRBJ2-1
cdr3_aa: CASSERRASGNEQFF

v_call: TRBV7-9
j_call: TRBJ2-1
cdr3_aa: CASSPVYNEQFF

v_call: TRBV12-5
j_call: TRBJ2-1
cdr3_aa: CASDLRSEQFF

v_call: TRBV14
j_call: TRBJ2-7
cdr3_aa: CASSQSTWYEQYF

v_call: TRBV6-5
j_call: TRBJ2-4
cdr3_aa: CASSYDRDIQYF

v_call: TRBV6-5
j_call: TRBJ2-3
cdr3_aa: CAIISGPSGAQYF

v_call: TRBV28
j_call: TRBJ1-2
cdr3_aa: CASSLYRANYGYTF

v_call: TRBV19
j_call: TRBJ2-5
cdr3_aa: CASSADIQETQYF

v_call: TRBV10-2
j_call: TRBJ2-1
cdr3_aa: CASSGERTSYNEQFF

v_call: TRBV4-2
j_call: TRBJ2-2
cdr3_aa: CASSQGSRLAGGSWTGELFF

v_call: TRBV2
j_call: TRBJ1-3
cdr3_aa: CASKGQSTRNTIYF

v_call: TRBV7-9
j_call: TRBJ1-2
cdr3_aa: CASSLEAPGRYGYTF

v_call: TRBV24-1
j_call: TRBJ1-2
cdr3_aa: CATSDSTYSGGYTF

v_call: TRBV7-2
j_call: TRBJ2-5
cdr3_aa: CASSLVGARETQYF

v_call: TRBV10-3
j_call: TRBJ2-7
cdr3_aa: CAISGGQVYEQYF

v_call: TRBV24-1
j_call: TRBJ1-5
cdr3_aa: CATSDFGDQPQHF

v_call: TRBV3-1/TRBV3-2
j_call: TRBJ2-5
cdr3_aa: CASSQATSGIVETQYF

v_call: TRBV19
j_call: TRBJ2-5
cdr3_aa: CASSNDRIGETQYF

v_call: TRBV9
j_call: TRBJ1-3
cdr3_aa: CASSVTDTSGNTIYF

v_call: TRBV5-1
j_call: TRBJ2-3
cdr3_aa: CASSRQGAKDTQYF

v_call: TRBV28
j_call: TRBJ2-3
cdr3_aa: CASRSLGGGTDTQYF

v_call: TRBV7-9
j_call: TRBJ1-2
cdr3_aa: CASSLSGKGYTF

v_call: TRBV27
j_call: TRBJ1-2
cdr3_aa: CASSLRPQGVYGYTF

v_call: TRBV19
j_call: TRBJ2-3
cdr3_aa: CASSPRTSGITDTQYF

v_call: TRBV18
j_call: TRBJ1-6
cdr3_aa: CASSPQRATGGPLTNSPLHF

v_call: TRBV7-8
j_call: TRBJ2-2
cdr3_aa: CASSLLAGAWGGELFF

v_call: TRBV30
j_call: TRBJ1-2
cdr3_aa: CAWSGTGNGYGYTF

v_call: TRBV19
j_call: TRBJ1-4
cdr3_aa: CASRDSYNEKLFF

v_call: TRBV12-5
j_call: TRBJ2-7
cdr3_aa: CASGLNRFLSYEQYF

v_call: TRBV5-1
j_call: TRBJ2-2
cdr3_aa: CASSLPGLAGTGELFF

v_call: TRBV15
j_call: TRBJ2-1
cdr3_aa: CATSREYRAGTSGRPPYNEQFF

v_call: TRBV5-1
j_call: TRBJ1-1
cdr3_aa: CASSLANVKAFF